Following are 24 T cell receptor beta chains from one sample sequenced in a study of identical twins. From the 5' RACE reads, TCRdb called clonotypes with MiXCR, one entry per CDR3 protein. The sample includes 1.5 million to 2 million distinct CDR3 sequences, about 30% of them seen just once. The sequencing input was cord blood. These receptors were taken from a newborn girl in good health.

The rearrangement links TRBV18 to TRBJ2-5; 7 bases line up with TRBD2. The CDR3 runs 15 residues. The trim removed 3 bases at V and 11 bases at J, leaving 15 bases unmatched. Germline V gene lookup returns CDR1 KGHSH and CDR2 LQKENI. In DNA, the CDR3 is TGTGCCAGCTCACCCGGACTAGGTCTTTACAATGAGCAGTACTTC. It codes for CASSPGLGLYNEQYF.

The chain carries TRBV3-1 and TRBJ2-1; maybe TRBD2 (6 bases). The CDR3 contains 17 residues. V dropped 0 bases and J dropped 7 bases, with 19 bases sitting between them. The germline V gene encodes CDR1 LGHDT and CDR2 YNNKEL (reference sequence). The CDR3 loop reads CASSQDVPSARWNEQFF. In nucleotides, the CDR3 is TGTGCCAGCAGCCAAGATGTCCCTAGCGCGAGGTGGAATGAGCAGTTCTTC.

This rearrangement joins TRBV7-9 to TRBJ2-3, with 7 bases lining up with TRBD2. This CDR3 has 16 residues. J was trimmed by 2 bases and V by 2 bases; bases with no gene match: 7. The germline gives CDR1 SEHNR, CDR2 FQNEAQ (reference sequence). CDR3 sequence (DNA): TGTGCCAGCAGCTTAAGGGAGGGCCCCTACACAGATACGCAGTATTTT. Encoded protein: CASSLREGPYTDTQYF.

Comment on this clonotype: Just one base apart from a much larger clone, this may be a read error. The chain couples TRBV28 to TRBJ2-4; no definite D call. CDR1 and CDR2 from the germline V gene are MDHEN and SYDVKM. CDR3 size: 12 residues. CDR3 sequence (DNA): TGTACCAGCAGTTTGAGGAAAAACATTCAGTACTTC. This gives the protein CTSSLRKNIQYF.

There are a few counts of this clonotype. The V gene is TRBV12-3 or TRBV12-4, the J gene TRBJ2-7, with 8 bases matching TRBD2. With 6 bases clipped from V and 2 bases from J, the junction kept 9 bases outside the gene matches. This CDR3 has 15 residues. In DNA, the CDR3 is TGTGCCAGCAGCGATCCGGGAGGGAGGGCCTACGAGCAGTACTTC. It translates to CASSDPGGRAYEQYF.

This chain links TRBV4-1 with TRBJ2-5; 8 positions match TRBD1. The length of the CDR3 is 13 residues. V was pared by 8 bases and J by 1 base, with 3 bases of the junction left unmatched. The germline V gene has CDR1 MGHRA and CDR2 YSYEKL. Here the CDR3 reads CASAQGAQETQYF. CDR3 bases: TGCGCCAGCGCCCAGGGGGCCCAAGAGACCCAGTACTTC.

The V call is TRBV7-2, the J call TRBJ1-2; D is ambiguous. This CDR3 is built from 14 residues. CDR1 is SGHTA, CDR2 FQGNSA, per germline. V lost 5 bases to trimming and J lost 3 bases, with 13 bases between them. CDR3 sequence reads: CASSTRPHDYGYTF. The CDR3 coding sequence is TGTGCCAGCAGCACCCGGCCTCATGACTATGGCTACACCTTC.

The sample holds one count of this clonotype. The chain couples TRBV5-1 to TRBJ1-1, with D unresolved. V lost 3 bases and J lost 5, with 14 bases in between. This CDR3 has 14 amino acids. Germline lookup yields CDR1 SGHRS and CDR2 YFSETQ. The CDR3 DNA follows: TGCGCCAGCAGCTGGGAAAATGGCGGGACTGAAGCTTTCTTT. Its protein is CASSWENGGTEAFF. The full variable domain, completed using reference TRBV5-1 and TRBJ1-1, is KAGVTQTPRYLIKTRGQQVTLSCSPISGHRSVSWYQQTPGQGLQFLFEYFSETQRNKGNFPGRFSGRQFSNSRSEMNVSTLELGDSALYLCASSWENGGTEAFFGQGTRLTVV.

This clonotype has a handful of counts. The chain combines TRBV27 with TRBJ2-7, with TRBD2 matching 13 bases. CDR1 and CDR2 from the germline V gene are MNHEY and SMNVEV (reference sequence). V lost 6 bases, J lost 0 bases, and 5 bases stayed unmatched. This CDR3 region has 16 residues. The chain's CDR3 is CASRGLAGLSSYEQYF. CDR3 DNA sequence: TGTGCCAGCAGGGGACTAGCGGGACTGAGCTCCTACGAGCAGTACTTC.

This clonotype came up a few times. This chain connects TRBV20-1 to TRBJ2-1; possible D gene TRBD2, 6 bases. The CDR3 sequence is 14 residues long. Between the trimmed V and J ends, which lost 5 bases and 1 base, there was a span of 12 bases. Germline CDR1 and CDR2: DFQATT and SNEGSKA (reference sequence). CDR3 residues: CSAWDSQSYNEQFF. DNA of the CDR3: TGCAGTGCTTGGGACTCCCAGTCCTACAATGAGCAGTTCTTC.

This clonotype was found a few times. The CDR3 sequence is CASRGGVSYEQYF. The DNA of the CDR3 is TGTGCCAGCCGGGGAGGGGTCTCCTACGAGCAGTACTTC. The chain joins TRBV6-1 to TRBJ2-7; 7 positions agree with TRBD2. In germline, CDR1 is MNHNS, CDR2 SASEGT. Trimming cost V 8 bases and J 0 bases; bases outside gene matches: 4. The CDR3 spans 13 residues.

Points on this clonotype: The junction shows a germline mismatch at one end, possibly a read error. The chain is built from TRBV6-6 and TRBJ2-3; no clear D. Per germline, CDR1 MNHNY and CDR2 SVGAGI (reference sequence). CDR3 length: 16 residues. CDR3 DNA: TGTGCCAGCAGTTACAGGCCCCAGGCTAACACAGATACGCTGTATTTT. Residues: CASSYRPQANTDTLYF.

This clonotype occurred many times. This sequence joins TRBV2 and TRBJ2-7, with D maybe TRBD2 (6 bases). Trimming took 6 bases from V and 4 from J, leaving 13 bases between them. CDR3 length equals 13 residues. Germline V gives CDR1 SNHLY, CDR2 FYNNEI. This chain's CDR3 is CASSAGPTYEQYF. The CDR3 nucleotides read TGTGCCAGCAGCGCGGGACCGACTTACGAGCAGTACTTC.

The V gene is TRBV24-1, the J gene TRBJ2-1; 10 bases are a match to TRBD2. V lost 6 bases to trimming and J lost 3 bases; unmatched junction nucleotides: 4. CDR3 size: 15 residues. Germline loops: CDR1 KGHDR, CDR2 SFDVKD. CDR3 coding DNA: TGTGCCACCAGTCCGCTAGCGGGAGACTACAATGAGCAGTTCTTC. It encodes CATSPLAGDYNEQFF.

The rearrangement joins TRBV25-1 to TRBJ2-5; TRBD1 might be the D (5 bases). V was pared by 7 bases and J by 11 bases, with 17 bases between. CDR1 and CDR2 from the germline V gene are MGHDK and SYGVNS. This CDR3 is built from 12 residues. CDR3 coding DNA: TGTGCCAGCACTAAGGGGTACCATGAGCAGTACTTC. This translates into CASTKGYHEQYF.

The chain couples TRBV10-3 to TRBJ1-2; D gene ambiguous. V was trimmed by 2 bases and J by 7 bases, leaving 14 bases between them. Germline V gene lookup returns CDR1 ENHRY and CDR2 SYGVKD. The CDR3 length is 14 residues. In DNA, the CDR3 is TGTGCCATCAGTGAGATGTCCTCAAGCTTTGGCTACACCTTC. It yields the protein CAISEMSSSFGYTF.

This clonotype was seen a few times. The gene calls are TRBV3-1 and TRBJ1-2; perhaps TRBD1 as D (5 bases). This CDR3 contains 13 residues. Germline V gene sequence: CDR1 LGHDT, CDR2 YNNKEL (reference sequence). Trimming removed 1 base at V and 6 bases at J, with 9 bases between. The CDR3 is CASSQVGTDGYTF. CDR3 DNA sequence: TGTGCCAGCAGCCAAGTCGGGACGGATGGCTACACCTTC.

This clonotype showed up just a few times. The chain's CDR3 is CASTSGGPYEQYF. CDR3 nucleotides: TGTGCCAGTACTAGCGGGGGACCCTACGAGCAGTACTTC. V and J are TRBV12-3 or TRBV12-4 and TRBJ2-7, with 11 bases identical to TRBD2. This CDR3 region has 13 residues. Trimming cost V 9 bases and J 2 bases; bases outside gene matches: 3.

Notes on this clonotype: A much larger clone differs from this one at a single base, so this may be a read error. The V gene is TRBV4-1, the J gene TRBJ2-7; TRBD2 aligns across 11 bases. The germline V gene has CDR1 MGHRA and CDR2 YSYEKL. CDR3 length: 15 amino acids. The DNA of the CDR3 is TGCGCCAGCAGCCAACTAGCGGGGGGTACGTACGGGCAGTACTTC. Its translation: CASSQLAGGTYGQYF.

J is TRBJ1-2 and V is TRBV11-2; TRBD1 aligns across 7 bases. The J segment lost 0 bases and the V segment lost 5 bases, leaving 9 bases of the junction unmatched. The CDR3 sequence is 16 residues long. Germline assignment: CDR1 SGHAT and CDR2 FQNNGV. CDR3 nucleotide sequence: TGTGCCAGCAGCCCGACCTACAGGGGAACTAACTATGGCTACACCTTC. Translating gives CASSPTYRGTNYGYTF.

In this sample, this clonotype turned up many times. V gene TRBV28 combines with J gene TRBJ2-7; 8 bases map to TRBD2. The CDR3 has 15 residues. Germline CDR1 is MDHEN and CDR2 is SYDVKM. V shed 0 bases and J 3 bases; nucleotides not matched to a gene: 4. CDR3 DNA: TGTGCCAGCAGTTTATGGACTAGCGAGAACTACGAGCAGTACTTC. It translates to CASSLWTSENYEQYF. Complete variable domain (other parts from reference TRBV28 and TRBJ2-7): DVKVTQSSRYLVKRTGEKVFLECVQDMDHENMFWYRQDPGLGLRLIYFSYDVKMKEKGDIPEGYSVSREKKERFSLILESASTNQTSMYLCASSLWTSENYEQYFGPGTRLTVT.

The chain combines TRBV3-1 with TRBJ2-3; D might be TRBD2 (6 bases). The germline CDR1 and CDR2 sequences are LGHDT and YNNKEL (reference sequence). There are 14 residues in the CDR3. V lost 3 bases, J lost 5 bases, and 12 bases lay in between. DNA for the CDR3: TGTGCCAGCAGCCATTCTTGGAGGGAAGATACGCAGTATTTT. Translated: CASSHSWREDTQYF.

The V call is TRBV11-2, the J call TRBJ2-2; no definite D call. V shed 3 bases and J shed 0 bases, with 17 bases lying between them. This CDR3 region has 18 residues. CDR1 SGHAT and CDR2 FQNNGV come from the germline V gene. CDR3 in amino acids: CASSLGRIWGTNTGELFF. Here the CDR3 DNA reads TGTGCCAGCAGCTTGGGCAGGATATGGGGAACGAACACCGGGGAGCTGTTTTTT.

The rearrangement links TRBV20-1 to TRBJ2-3; weak D call: TRBD2 (6 bases). Germline values: CDR1 DFQATT, CDR2 SNEGSKA (reference sequence). CDR3 length equals 15 residues. The ends were cut back, 2 bases at V and 2 bases at J, with 14 bases in the middle. The CDR3 spells CSARLPGTSTDTQYF. CDR3 coding DNA: TGCAGTGCTAGACTCCCCGGGACTTCCACAGATACGCAGTATTTT.